The 23 T cell receptor beta chains reported below all come from one sample, sequenced in a study of identical twins. TCRdb reprocessed the 5' RACE reads via MiXCR and lists one record per CDR3 protein. Counted here are 500,000 to 600,000 distinct CDR3 sequences, roughly 21% occurring once; the ten biggest clones make up approximately 0.95%. The data also belong to a second study, concerning T cells expressing NK-cell markers.

Material for sequencing was CD4+ T cells sorted from blood. The receptors derive from a young woman in good health.

In its sample, this clonotype was seen a few times. The rearrangement joins TRBV11-2 to TRBJ2-1; 9 nucleotides align to TRBD2. The CDR3 covers 16 residues. V lost 1 base, J lost 3 bases, and 4 bases stayed unmatched. Germline V gene lookup returns CDR1 SGHAT and CDR2 FQNNGV. CDR3 DNA: TGTGCCAGCAGCTTAGCGGTGACTAGCGGCTACAATGAGCAGTTCTTC. It yields the protein CASSLAVTSGYNEQFF. The full variable domain, with the rest looked up from reference TRBV11-2 and TRBJ2-1, is EAGVAQSPRYKIIEKRQSVAFWCNPISGHATLYWYQQILGQGPKLLIQFQNNGVVDDSQLPKDRFSAERLKGVDSTLKIQPAKLEDSAVYLCASSLAVTSGYNEQFFGPGTRLTVL.

To note about this clonotype: A read error may produce the germline difference seen at one junction end. The chain couples TRBV3-1 to TRBJ2-7; 16 bases are a match to TRBD2. The CDR3 loop spans 18 amino acids. Germline lookup yields CDR1 LGHDT and CDR2 YNNKEL (reference sequence). In DNA, the CDR3 is TGTGCCAGCAGCGACCTGGGACTAGCGGGGGGGCCCTCCCACGAGCAGTACTTC. Its translation is CASSDLGLAGGPSHEQYF.

The V and J genes are TRBV7-2 and TRBJ1-2, with no clear D. Deletions cut 2 bases from V and 8 bases from J, with 15 bases between. The CDR3 is 14 residues long. Germline-derived CDR1 and CDR2 are SGHTA and FQGNSA. In DNA form, the CDR3 reads TGTGCCAGCAGCTTAAACGTAGTTGTTCAGGGCTACACCTTC. It specifies CASSLNVVVQGYTF.

This chain joins TRBV5-1 and TRBJ2-3; either TRBD1 or TRBD2 may fit D (5 bases each). CDR1 and CDR2 (germline): SGHRS, YFSETQ. The CDR3 consists of 17 residues. Between the trimmed V and J ends, which lost 3 bases and 1 base, there was a span of 18 bases. The CDR3 loop reads CASSSRGWVPRTDTQYF. The CDR3 bases are TGCGCCAGCAGCTCCCGGGGCTGGGTCCCCCGCACAGATACGCAGTATTTT.

V usage is TRBV7-9 and J usage is TRBJ2-7; maybe TRBD2 (6 bases). Germline V gene lookup returns CDR1 SEHNR and CDR2 FQNEAQ (reference sequence). This CDR3 contains 17 residues. Trimming stripped 2 bases from V and 0 bases from J, with 17 bases between. For the CDR3, the DNA is TGTGCCAGCAGCTTACCCGGACGGGGGAGCTCCTCCTACGAGCAGTACTTC. Translated: CASSLPGRGSSSYEQYF.

The chain uses TRBV28 and TRBJ2-3, with D perhaps matching TRBD2 (7 bases). Germline assignment: CDR1 MDHEN and CDR2 SYDVKM. V gave up 5 bases and J gave up 0 bases, with 15 bases separating them. This CDR3 is built from 16 residues. CDR3 residues: CASSRPRGGSTDTQYF. In DNA, the CDR3 is TGTGCCAGCAGTCGCCCCCGCGGGGGCAGCACAGATACGCAGTATTTT.

This clonotype was counted between two and nine times. The chain combines TRBV12-3 or TRBV12-4 with TRBJ1-6; 8 bases align to TRBD1. V trimming: 5 bases; J trimming: 7 bases; junction bases outside the gene matches: 4. This CDR3 spans 14 amino acids. The CDR3 DNA follows: TGTGCCAGCAGTCAAGACAGGGGAAATTCACCCCTCCACTTT. It encodes CASSQDRGNSPLHF.

The chain couples TRBV25-1 to TRBJ2-5; tentative D call: TRBD2 (6 bases). The CDR3 totals 13 residues. Trimming took 8 bases from V and 2 from J, leaving 12 bases between them. Germline values: CDR1 MGHDK, CDR2 SYGVNS. The CDR3 sequence: CASPGGIQETQYF. CDR3 sequence (DNA): TGTGCCAGCCCCGGCGGGATTCAAGAGACCCAGTACTTC.

V is TRBV7-2 and J is TRBJ1-2; a possible D gene is TRBD1 (6 bases). Trimming left V 5 bases short and J 1 base short, with 11 bases between. Germline loops: CDR1 SGHTA, CDR2 FQGNSA. The CDR3 sequence is 14 residues long. This chain's CDR3 is CASSQGLLNYGYTF. DNA of the CDR3: TGTGCCAGCAGCCAGGGGCTTCTTAACTATGGCTACACCTTC.

J is TRBJ2-5 and V is TRBV5-6; D may be TRBD1 (6 bases). This CDR3 contains 14 residues. V gave up 2 bases and J gave up 2 bases, with 10 bases separating them. The germline gives CDR1 SGHDT, CDR2 YYEEEE. The CDR3 DNA follows: TGTGCCAGCAGCTTTATAGGGGGTCAAGAGACCCAGTACTTC. As protein: CASSFIGGQETQYF.

This sequence joins TRBV29-1 and TRBJ2-5; a weak D match, TRBD2 (5 bases). The V gene lost 4 bases and the J gene lost 4 bases, with 13 bases spanning the gap. CDR1 is SQVTM, CDR2 ANQGSEA, per germline. This CDR3 is built from 13 residues. The CDR3 region has the DNA TGCAGCGTTGGGCGAGGGCCCGCAGAGACCCAGTACTTC. It specifies CSVGRGPAETQYF.

This clonotype came up many times. V gene TRBV10-3 combines with J gene TRBJ2-7, with 14 bases identical to TRBD2. CDR3 length: 13 residues. Losses at the gene ends were 10 bases for V and 4 bases for J; bases not matched to a gene: 3. Germline V gene data show CDR1 as ENHRY and CDR2 as SYGVKD. For the CDR3, the DNA is TGTGCCACCGGGACTAGCGGGAGTTACGAGCAGTACTTC. Residues: CATGTSGSYEQYF.

Only a few counts were recorded for this clonotype. The chain employs TRBV4-3 and TRBJ2-3; possibly TRBD2 for D (6 bases). The germline V gene encodes CDR1 LGHNA and CDR2 YSLEER. With 3 bases removed from V and 0 bases from J, the gap between germline ends came to 13 bases. The CDR3 spans 16 residues. CDR3 nucleotides: TGCGCCAGCAGCCAGACACGGGAGTGGAGCACAGATACGCAGTATTTT. This sequence encodes CASSQTREWSTDTQYF.

This chain connects TRBV6-4 to TRBJ2-7; 7 bases agree with TRBD1. V lost 6 bases and J lost 2; bases outside the gene matches: 7. The germline CDR1 and CDR2 sequences are MRHNA and SNTAGT. The CDR3 is 14 residues long. The CDR3 DNA reads TGTGCCAGCAGCCCGTCGCAGGGGGCCTACGAGCAGTACTTC. Its protein product is CASSPSQGAYEQYF.

A few counts support this clonotype. V usage is TRBV29-1 and J usage is TRBJ1-6, with 7 nucleotides matching TRBD1. The V gene end was trimmed by 5 bases and the J gene end by 6 bases; junction bases not matched to a gene: 4. The CDR3 consists of 13 residues. The germline gives CDR1 SQVTM, CDR2 ANQGSEA. CDR3 nucleotides: TGCAGCGTTCGCGGGACAGCTAATTCACCCCTCCACTTT. This sequence encodes CSVRGTANSPLHF.

V and J are TRBV2 and TRBJ1-1, with unresolved D. The germline gives CDR1 SNHLY, CDR2 FYNNEI. V lost 2 bases and J lost 10, with 11 bases in between. This CDR3 is 12 amino acids long. CDR3 nucleotides: TGTGCCAGCAGTGAAAGAACGAGGCGAGCTTTCTTT. This codes for CASSERTRRAFF.

The genes are TRBV29-1 and TRBJ1-3; 7 nucleotides line up with TRBD1. Per germline, CDR1 SQVTM and CDR2 ANQGSEA. Trimming took 4 bases from V and 2 from J; bases not matched to a gene: 2. This CDR3 comprises 13 residues. Here the CDR3 reads CSVAGTAGNTIYF. In nucleotides, the CDR3 is TGCAGCGTTGCCGGGACAGCTGGAAACACCATATATTTT.

This clonotype has more than one count but fewer than ten. The chain employs TRBV7-2 and TRBJ2-3, with unresolved D. The CDR3 runs 14 residues. Germline V CDR1 and CDR2: SGHTA, FQGNSA. V was cut by 2 bases and J by 5 bases, with 11 bases left in between. The CDR3 DNA follows: TGTGCCAGCAGCTTACGGCCAGCGAGAGATACGCAGTATTTT. Its protein is CASSLRPARDTQYF.

The chain is built from TRBV11-3 and TRBJ2-1; D may be TRBD2 (6 bases). V lost 2 bases, J lost 4 bases, and 12 bases lay in between. Looked up from germline, CDR1 is SGHNT and CDR2 is YENEEA. There are 15 residues in the CDR3. The CDR3 reads CASSLSGVDYNEQFF. In DNA form, the CDR3 reads TGTGCCAGCAGCTTATCGGGAGTAGATTACAATGAGCAGTTCTTC.

This clonotype has a handful of counts. The chain links TRBV6-5 to TRBJ2-5, with a tentative D call TRBD1 (5 bases). The V gene lost 3 bases and the J gene lost 1 base, with 12 bases spanning the gap. The CDR3 consists of 15 residues. Germline CDR1 and CDR2: MNHEY and SVGAGI. CDR3 in amino acids: CASSYNPDSQETQYF. The CDR3 nucleotides are TGTGCCAGCAGTTATAACCCCGACAGCCAAGAGACCCAGTACTTC.

This clonotype was recorded at least ten times. The chain couples TRBV14 to TRBJ2-5; D unresolved. The ends were cut back, 5 bases at V and 5 bases at J, with 6 bases in the middle. CDR3 size: 11 residues. Germline V lookup: CDR1 SGHDN, CDR2 FVKESK. The CDR3 spells CASSNGETQYF. The CDR3 nucleotides read TGTGCCAGCAGCAACGGGGAGACCCAGTACTTC.

This sequence joins TRBV5-8 and TRBJ2-1, with D perhaps assigned TRBD1 or TRBD2 (5 bases each). The germline V gene encodes CDR1 SGHTS and CDR2 YDEGEE. V was cut by 5 bases and J by 3 bases, with 15 bases left in between. This CDR3 is 15 amino acids long. As DNA, the CDR3 is TGTGCCAGCAGTCTTCTCCGAGGGGACTACAATGAGCAGTTCTTC. Amino acids: CASSLLRGDYNEQFF.

This clonotype showed up many times. The chain carries TRBV20-1 and TRBJ2-3; D call uncertain. Deletions cut 3 bases from V and 4 bases from J, with 11 bases between. Germline CDR1 reads DFQATT; CDR2 reads SNEGSKA (reference sequence). This CDR3 spans 13 amino acids. The CDR3 reads CSASVFHSDTQYF. The CDR3 DNA reads TGCAGTGCTAGTGTCTTCCACTCAGATACGCAGTATTTT.